The following is a T cell receptor (beta chain) sequence with its context. In the original processing: Reference gene primers were amplified, and this amplification served to estimate nucleated cell counts. Sequencing used immunoSEQ multiplex PCR; TCRdb keeps in-frame clones, though not all of them. Clone size and the V and J calls come from that table; the DNA yielded D and trimming. The data contain about 59,000 clones, roughly 80% of them singletons. There are 17 residues in the CDR3. The germline V gene has CDR1 SGHTA and CDR2 FQGTGA. J gave up 3 bases and V 5 bases, and 8 bases lay outside the gene matches. These data come from a study of blood T cell repertoires in COVID-19.

The chain couples TRBV7-3 to TRBJ2-2, with 11 bases lining up with TRBD2. The sample comprised peripheral blood. This TCR derives from a human donor in a cohort sampled during active COVID-19. The CDR3 coding sequence is TGTGCCAGCAGCCTGGCGACTAGCGGGGTTGACACCGGGGAGCTGTTTTTT. Protein: CASSLATSGVDTGELFF.